This TCR beta chain appears in the sequencing data of a study of blood T cell repertoires in COVID-19. As for the study in general: The analysed material was cDNA or gDNA that came from T cells, B-cell-depleted T cells, or PBMCs.

Sequencing was performed with immunoSEQ multiplex PCR; in TCRdb, only in-frame clones are kept and a portion is missing. Among about 180,000 clones, 75% to 90% were seen once, and the ten largest hold 6.2%. Enrolled through a virtual design, the participants were between roughly 18 and 95 years of age and came from about two dozen US areas. Per the germline V gene, CDR1 is SNHLY and CDR2 is FYNNEI. The CDR3 is 12 residues long. Trimming cost V 7 bases and J 6 bases, with 10 bases left between them. The V call is TRBV2, the J call TRBJ1-5, with D uncertain. Sequenced sample: PBMCs or T cells enriched from blood (not recorded which). This TCR derives from a man aged 35-49 years who had recovered from COVID-19. The CDR3 loop is CASTSGSQPQHF. DNA for the CDR3: TGTGCCAGCACTAGTGGATCTCAGCCCCAGCATTTT.